This entry lists 9 T cell receptor beta chains sequenced from one sample in a study of OX40 agonist ivuxolimab in advanced cancers. Sequencing was performed with immunoSEQ multiplex PCR; in TCRdb, only in-frame clones are kept and a portion is missing. The table includes under 90,000 clones, 85% to 95% detected once. The sample in question was CD4+ or CD8+ T cells sorted from blood, obtained in a trial of the OX40 agonist ivuxolimab. Source of these receptors: an adult with an advanced solid tumor such as melanoma, head and neck, liver or kidney cancer.

The chain recombines TRBV2 with TRBJ2-7; 8 bases fit TRBD1. Unmatched junction bases numbered 16, after V lost 9 bases and J lost 6 bases. Looked up from germline, CDR1 is SNHLY and CDR2 is FYNNEI. The CDR3 is made up of 15 amino acids. CDR3 sequence (DNA): TGTGCCAGAGCACTCCAGGGGGCGAATTTCTTCGAGCAGTACTTC. Translating it yields CARALQGANFFEQYF.

V usage is TRBV2 and J usage is TRBJ2-7; no firm D call. Trimming shortened V by 6 bases and J by 6 bases, and 12 bases separated the two germline ends. The CDR3 is 12 amino acids. CDR1 and CDR2 (germline): SNHLY, FYNNEI. The CDR3 protein is CASSPEPGEQYF. CDR3 nucleotide sequence: TGTGCCAGCAGCCCCGAGCCTGGCGAGCAGTACTTC.

The J gene is TRBJ1-5, the V gene TRBV19; D is unclear. V was pared by 7 bases and J by 3 bases, with 10 bases between. The CDR3 loop spans 13 amino acids. From germline, CDR1 is LNHDA and CDR2 SQIVND (reference sequence). CDR3 DNA sequence: TGTGCCAGTACGGGAGGATACAATCAGCCCCAGCATTTT. Translating it yields CASTGGYNQPQHF.

The chain carries TRBV18 and TRBJ2-2; no reliable D call. The CDR3 is 15 residues long. V was shortened by 0 bases and J by 6 bases, with 11 bases between the two germline ends. Per the germline V gene, CDR1 is KGHSH and CDR2 is LQKENI. CDR3 loop: CASSPPHPRSGELFF. The CDR3 coding sequence is TGTGCCAGCTCACCACCTCATCCTCGGTCCGGGGAGCTGTTTTTT.

The chain uses TRBV6-5 and TRBJ2-7, with 8 bases fitting TRBD1. J was trimmed by 2 bases and V by 4 bases; bases with no gene match: 10. Per the germline V gene, CDR1 is MNHEY and CDR2 is SVGAGI. The CDR3 has 16 residues. CDR3 nucleotide sequence: TGTGCCAGCAGTTTACTGACAGGGGCATTAGCCTACGAGCAGTACTTC. Amino acid sequence: CASSLLTGALAYEQYF.

The CDR3 loop reads CASRTSGGTGELFF. The CDR3 DNA reads TGTGCCAGCAGGACTAGCGGGGGCACCGGGGAGCTGTTTTTT. The chain combines TRBV7-9 with TRBJ2-2; 12 bases fit TRBD2. Germline CDR1 SEHNR, CDR2 FQNEAQ (reference sequence). J gave up 4 bases and V 6 bases, and 0 bases lay outside the gene matches. The CDR3 covers 14 residues.

J is TRBJ2-1 and V is TRBV27; D unclear. Germline assignment: CDR1 MNHEY and CDR2 SMNVEV (reference sequence). The CDR3 contains 15 residues. V shed 6 bases and J shed 4 bases, with 16 bases lying between them. CDR3 protein: CASSSRGGLYNEQFF. Written as DNA, the CDR3 is TGTGCCAGCAGCAGTAGAGGTGGCCTTTACAATGAGCAGTTCTTC.

This sequence joins TRBV4-3 and TRBJ2-3; TRBD2 agrees at 7 bases. Germline V gene sequence: CDR1 LGHNA, CDR2 YSLEER. This CDR3 is 21 amino acids long. The J segment lost 3 bases and the V segment lost 0 bases, leaving 21 bases of the junction unmatched. The CDR3 loop reads CASSQDGAYAFSGAGTDTQYF. The CDR3 coding sequence is TGCGCCAGCAGCCAAGATGGCGCTTATGCCTTTAGCGGAGCGGGGACAGATACGCAGTATTTT.

This chain connects TRBV15 to TRBJ2-5, with a tentative D call TRBD2 (6 bases). Germline V gene sequence: CDR1 LNHNV, CDR2 YYDKDF (reference sequence). V lost 1 base and J 4 bases, leaving 13 bases between the germline ends. The length of the CDR3 is 15 residues. The CDR3 loop is CATSRAGEYGETQYF. The CDR3 DNA follows: TGTGCCACCAGCAGAGCGGGGGAGTACGGAGAGACCCAGTACTTC.